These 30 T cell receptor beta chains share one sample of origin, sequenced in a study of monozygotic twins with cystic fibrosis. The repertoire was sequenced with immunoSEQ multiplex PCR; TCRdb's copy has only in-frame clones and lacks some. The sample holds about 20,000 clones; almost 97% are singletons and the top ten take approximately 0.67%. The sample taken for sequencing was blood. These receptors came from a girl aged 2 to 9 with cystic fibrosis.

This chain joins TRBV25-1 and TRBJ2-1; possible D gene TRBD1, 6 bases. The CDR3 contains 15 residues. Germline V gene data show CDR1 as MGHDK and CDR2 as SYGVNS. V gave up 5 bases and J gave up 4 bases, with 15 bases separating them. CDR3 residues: CASSHTLTGYNEQFF. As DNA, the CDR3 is TGTGCCAGCAGTCACACCTTGACAGGTTACAATGAGCAGTTCTTC.

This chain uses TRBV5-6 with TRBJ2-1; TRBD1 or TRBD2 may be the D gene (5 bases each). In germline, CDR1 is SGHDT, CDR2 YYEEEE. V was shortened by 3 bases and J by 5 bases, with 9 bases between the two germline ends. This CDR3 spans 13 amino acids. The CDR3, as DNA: TGTGCCAGCAGCTCAGGGACGGACAATGAGCAGTTCTTC. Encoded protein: CASSSGTDNEQFF.

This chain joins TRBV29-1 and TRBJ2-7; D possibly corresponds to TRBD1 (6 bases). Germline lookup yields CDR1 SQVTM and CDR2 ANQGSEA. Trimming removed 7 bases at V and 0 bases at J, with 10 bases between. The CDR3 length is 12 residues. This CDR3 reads CSAGEDSYEQYF. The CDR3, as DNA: TGCAGCGCAGGGGAAGACTCCTACGAGCAGTACTTC.

This CDR3 is CASSVRDRDYSGANVLTF. CDR3 sequence (DNA): TGTGCCAGCAGTGTCCGGGACAGGGATTACTCTGGGGCCAACGTCCTGACTTTC. V and J are TRBV6-1 and TRBJ2-6; 9 bases line up with TRBD1. V lost 4 bases and J lost 0; bases outside the gene matches: 7. The germline V gene has CDR1 MNHNS and CDR2 SASEGT. The CDR3 has 18 residues.

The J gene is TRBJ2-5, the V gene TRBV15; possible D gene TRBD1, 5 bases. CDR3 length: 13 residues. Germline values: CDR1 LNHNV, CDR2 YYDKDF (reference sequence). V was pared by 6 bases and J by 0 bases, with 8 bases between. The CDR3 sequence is CATRQVNQETQYF. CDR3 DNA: TGTGCCACCAGACAGGTGAACCAAGAGACCCAGTACTTC.

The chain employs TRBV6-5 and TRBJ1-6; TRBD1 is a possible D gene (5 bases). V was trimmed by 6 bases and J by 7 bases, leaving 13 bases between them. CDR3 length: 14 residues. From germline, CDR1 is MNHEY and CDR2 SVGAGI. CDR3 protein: CASRKTVNNSPLHF. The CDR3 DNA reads TGTGCCAGCAGGAAGACAGTGAACAATTCACCCCTCCACTTT.

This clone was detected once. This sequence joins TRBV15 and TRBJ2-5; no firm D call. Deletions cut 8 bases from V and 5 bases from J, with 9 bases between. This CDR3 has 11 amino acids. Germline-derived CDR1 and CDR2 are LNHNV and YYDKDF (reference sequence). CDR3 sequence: CATLSQETQYF. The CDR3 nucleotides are TGTGCCACCCTAAGCCAGGAGACCCAGTACTTC.

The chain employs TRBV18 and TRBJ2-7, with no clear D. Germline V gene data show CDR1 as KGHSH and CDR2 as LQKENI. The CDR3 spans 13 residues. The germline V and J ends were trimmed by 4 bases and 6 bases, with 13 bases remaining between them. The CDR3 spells CASSRGASAEQYF. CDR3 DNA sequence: TGTGCCAGCTCACGCGGAGCGTCCGCCGAGCAGTACTTC.

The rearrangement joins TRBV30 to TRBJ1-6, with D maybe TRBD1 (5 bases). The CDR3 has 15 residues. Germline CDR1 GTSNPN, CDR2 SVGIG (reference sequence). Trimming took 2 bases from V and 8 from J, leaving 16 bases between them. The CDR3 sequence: CAWSPSGGGDSPLHF. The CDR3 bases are TGTGCCTGGAGTCCTTCAGGCGGGGGAGATTCACCCCTCCACTTT.

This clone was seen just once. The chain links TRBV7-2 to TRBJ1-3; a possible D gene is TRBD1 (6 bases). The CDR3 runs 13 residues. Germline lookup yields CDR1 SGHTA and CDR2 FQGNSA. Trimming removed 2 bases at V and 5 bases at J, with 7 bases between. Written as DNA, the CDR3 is TGTGCCAGCAGCTTACAGGGGCGAAACACCATATATTTT. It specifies CASSLQGRNTIYF.

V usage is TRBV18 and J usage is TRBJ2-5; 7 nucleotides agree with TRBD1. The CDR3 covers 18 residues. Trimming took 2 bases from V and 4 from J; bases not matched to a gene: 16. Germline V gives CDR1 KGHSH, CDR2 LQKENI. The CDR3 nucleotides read TGTGCCAGCTCACCAACGGTTTCCGGGACAGCCGAGGGAGAGACCCAGTACTTC. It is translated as CASSPTVSGTAEGETQYF.

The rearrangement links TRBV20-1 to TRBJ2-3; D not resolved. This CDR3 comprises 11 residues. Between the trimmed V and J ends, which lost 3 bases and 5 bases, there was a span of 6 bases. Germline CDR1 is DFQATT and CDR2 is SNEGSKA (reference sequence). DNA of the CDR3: TGCAGTGCTAGGATGGGAGATACGCAGTATTTT. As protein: CSARMGDTQYF.

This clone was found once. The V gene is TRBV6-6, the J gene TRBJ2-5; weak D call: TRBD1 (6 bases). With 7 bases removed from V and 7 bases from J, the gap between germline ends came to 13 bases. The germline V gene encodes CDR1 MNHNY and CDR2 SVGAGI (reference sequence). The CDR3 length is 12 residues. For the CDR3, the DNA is TGTGCCAGCACTAAACAGGGAGTGACCCAGTACTTC. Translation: CASTKQGVTQYF.

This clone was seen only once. The CDR3 coding sequence is TGTGCCAGCAGTTACCTACAGGCCTTCTATGGCTACACCTTC. Its translation: CASSYLQAFYGYTF. The V and J genes are TRBV6-5 and TRBJ1-2; D possibly corresponds to TRBD1 (5 bases). V lost 2 bases and J 4 bases, leaving 11 bases between the germline ends. CDR3 size: 14 residues. Per the germline V gene, CDR1 is MNHEY and CDR2 is SVGAGI.

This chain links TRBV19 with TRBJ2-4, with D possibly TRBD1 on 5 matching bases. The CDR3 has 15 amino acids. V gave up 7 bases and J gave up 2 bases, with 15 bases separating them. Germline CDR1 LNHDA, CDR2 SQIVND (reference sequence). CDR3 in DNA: TGTGCCAGTAACGAGTTCCAGGGTACCAAAAACATTCAGTACTTC. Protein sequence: CASNEFQGTKNIQYF.

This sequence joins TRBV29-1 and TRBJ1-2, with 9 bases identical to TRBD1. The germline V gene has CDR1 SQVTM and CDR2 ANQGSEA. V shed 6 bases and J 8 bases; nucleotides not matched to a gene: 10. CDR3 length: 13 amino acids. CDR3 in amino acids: CSVLDTGGEGYTF. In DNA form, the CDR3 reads TGCAGCGTCCTCGACACAGGGGGCGAAGGCTACACCTTC.

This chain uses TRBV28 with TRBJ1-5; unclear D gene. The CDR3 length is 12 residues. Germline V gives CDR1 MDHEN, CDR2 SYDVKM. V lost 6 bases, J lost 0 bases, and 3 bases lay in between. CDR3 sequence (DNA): TGTGCCAGCAGAGATAGCAATCAGCCCCAGCATTTT. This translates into CASRDSNQPQHF.

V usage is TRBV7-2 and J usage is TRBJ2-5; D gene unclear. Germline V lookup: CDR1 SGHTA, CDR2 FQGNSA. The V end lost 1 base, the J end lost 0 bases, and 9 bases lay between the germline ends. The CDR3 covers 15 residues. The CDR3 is CASSLGSGYQETQYF. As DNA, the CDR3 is TGTGCCAGCAGCTTAGGTTCAGGTTACCAAGAGACCCAGTACTTC.

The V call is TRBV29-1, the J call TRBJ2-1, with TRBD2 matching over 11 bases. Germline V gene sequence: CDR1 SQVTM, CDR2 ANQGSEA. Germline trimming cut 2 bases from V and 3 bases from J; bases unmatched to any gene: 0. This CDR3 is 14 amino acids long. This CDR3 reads CSVELAGGYNEQFF. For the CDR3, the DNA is TGCAGCGTTGAACTAGCGGGGGGCTACAATGAGCAGTTCTTC.

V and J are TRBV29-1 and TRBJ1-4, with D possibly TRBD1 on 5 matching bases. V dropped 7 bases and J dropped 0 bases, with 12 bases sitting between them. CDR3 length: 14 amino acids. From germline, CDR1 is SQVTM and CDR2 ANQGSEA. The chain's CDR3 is CSANGAATNEKLFF. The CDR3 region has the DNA TGCAGCGCTAACGGGGCTGCAACTAATGAAAAACTGTTTTTT.

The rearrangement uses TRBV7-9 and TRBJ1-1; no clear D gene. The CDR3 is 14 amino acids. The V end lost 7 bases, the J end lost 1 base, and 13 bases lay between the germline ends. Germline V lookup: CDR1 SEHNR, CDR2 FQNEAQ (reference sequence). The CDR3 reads CASIFLGPNTEAFF. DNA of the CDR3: TGTGCCAGCATCTTTCTCGGACCGAACACTGAAGCTTTCTTT.

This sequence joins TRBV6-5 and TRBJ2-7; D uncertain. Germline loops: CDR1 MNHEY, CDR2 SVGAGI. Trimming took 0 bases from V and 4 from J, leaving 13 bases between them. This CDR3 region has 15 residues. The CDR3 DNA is TGTGCCAGCAGTTACTCGAATTCCGTGGGGTACGAGCAGTACTTC. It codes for CASSYSNSVGYEQYF.

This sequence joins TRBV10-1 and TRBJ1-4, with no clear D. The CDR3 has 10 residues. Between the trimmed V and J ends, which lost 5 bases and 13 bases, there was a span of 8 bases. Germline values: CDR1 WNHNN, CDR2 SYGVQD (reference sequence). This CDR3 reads CASSQRGLFF. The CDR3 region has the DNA TGCGCCAGCAGTCAAAGAGGACTGTTTTTT.

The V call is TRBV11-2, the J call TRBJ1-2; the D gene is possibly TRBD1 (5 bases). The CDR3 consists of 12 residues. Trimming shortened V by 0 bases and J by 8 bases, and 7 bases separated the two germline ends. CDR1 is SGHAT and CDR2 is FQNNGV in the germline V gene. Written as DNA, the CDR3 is TGTGCCAGCAGCTTAGAGGGGGAAGGCTACACCTTC. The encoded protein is CASSLEGEGYTF.

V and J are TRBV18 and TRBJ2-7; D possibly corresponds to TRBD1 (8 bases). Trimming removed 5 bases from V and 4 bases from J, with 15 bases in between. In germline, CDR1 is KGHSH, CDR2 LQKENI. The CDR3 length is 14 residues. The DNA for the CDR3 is TGTGCCAGCTCAAGTTCACAGGGGGGGTACGAGCAGTACTTC. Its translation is CASSSSQGGYEQYF.

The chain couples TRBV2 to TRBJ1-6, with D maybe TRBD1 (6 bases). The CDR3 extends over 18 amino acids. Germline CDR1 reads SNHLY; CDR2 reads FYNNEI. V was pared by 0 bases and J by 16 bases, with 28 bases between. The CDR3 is CASSEALGLGTRPRGLHF. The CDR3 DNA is TGTGCCAGCAGTGAAGCTTTGGGTTTGGGGACAAGGCCCCGCGGACTCCACTTT.

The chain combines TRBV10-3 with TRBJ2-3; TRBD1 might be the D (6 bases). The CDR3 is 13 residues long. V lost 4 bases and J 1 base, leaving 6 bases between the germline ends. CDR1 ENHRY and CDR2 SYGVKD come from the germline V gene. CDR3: CAISGQGTDTQYF. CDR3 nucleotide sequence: TGTGCCATCAGTGGACAGGGCACAGATACGCAGTATTTT.

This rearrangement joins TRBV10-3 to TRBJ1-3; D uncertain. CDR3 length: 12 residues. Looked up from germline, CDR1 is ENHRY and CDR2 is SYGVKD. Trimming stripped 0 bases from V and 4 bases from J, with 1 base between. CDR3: CAISESGNTIYF. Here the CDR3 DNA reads TGTGCCATCAGTGAGTCGGGAAACACCATATATTTT.

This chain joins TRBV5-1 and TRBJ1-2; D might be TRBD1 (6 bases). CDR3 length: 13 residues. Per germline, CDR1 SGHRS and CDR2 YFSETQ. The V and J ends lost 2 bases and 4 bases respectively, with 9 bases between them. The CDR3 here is CASSLDRSYGYTF. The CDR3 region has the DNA TGCGCCAGCAGCTTAGACAGGTCCTATGGCTACACCTTC.

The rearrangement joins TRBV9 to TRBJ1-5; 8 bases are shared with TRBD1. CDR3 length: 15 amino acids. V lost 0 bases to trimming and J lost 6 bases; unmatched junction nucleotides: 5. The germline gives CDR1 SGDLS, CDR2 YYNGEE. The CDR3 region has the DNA TGTGCCAGCAGCGTAGGTTCAGGGGGCAGTCAGCCCCAGCATTTT. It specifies CASSVGSGGSQPQHF.